The 24 T cell receptor beta chains presented below share a single source sample, sequenced in a study of blood T cell repertoires in COVID-19 (dated by TCRdb to 2019 to 2021). Library preparation used the immunoSEQ multiplex PCR assay. TCRdb retrieved this table from immuneACCESS and kept in-frame rearrangements only. Not all clones are present; in checked studies, unresolved V genes account for under half, and no reason is known for the remainder. This sample has roughly 300,000 clones in its table, and nearly 90% of those were observed once. The ten largest clones take up approximately 2% of the sample. The specimen was peripheral blood. All receptors come from a woman between 25 and 40 years old with COVID-19, enrolled during active disease.

The chain employs TRBV2 and TRBJ2-3, with a weak D call TRBD2 (5 bases). Trimming took off 11 bases at V and 4 bases at J, with 19 bases between the two ends. Germline CDR1 is SNHLY and CDR2 is FYNNEI. CDR3 length: 14 amino acids. This CDR3 is CAGTALRRADTQYF. The CDR3 DNA follows: TGTGCCGGCACCGCCCTGAGGCGGGCAGATACGCAGTATTTT.

The CDR3 DNA follows: TGCGCCAGCAGCTTGTCGAGCGGAGGTAATCAGCCCCAGCATTTT. Translating gives CASSLSSGGNQPQHF. This chain joins TRBV5-1 and TRBJ1-5; D is unresolved. Germline loops: CDR1 SGHRS, CDR2 YFSETQ. This CDR3 has 15 residues. The V end lost 1 base, the J end lost 4 bases, and 12 bases lay between the germline ends.

This clone occurred once. The chain has TRBV3-1 (or the pseudogene TRBV3-2) and TRBJ1-1, with 7 nucleotides matching TRBD1. Germline-derived CDR1 and CDR2 are LGHDT and YNNKEL (reference sequence). The J segment lost 1 base and the V segment lost 6 bases, leaving 5 bases of the junction unmatched. This CDR3 has 14 residues. The CDR3 bases are TGTGCCAGCAGACCCGACAGGGCGAACACTGAAGCTTTCTTT. Protein product: CASRPDRANTEAFF.

The chain joins TRBV11-2 to TRBJ1-4; D uncertain. CDR1 is SGHAT and CDR2 is FQNNGV in the germline V gene. V gave up 6 bases and J gave up 10 bases, with 9 bases separating them. This CDR3 contains 11 residues. The CDR3 loop is CASSQLGKLFF. The CDR3 DNA reads as TGTGCCAGCAGTCAACTTGGAAAACTGTTTTTT.

The chain employs TRBV5-1 and TRBJ2-7; 8 bases map to TRBD2. V lost 0 bases and J lost 6; bases outside the gene matches: 14. The V gene's germline CDR1 is SGHRS and CDR2 YFSETQ. This CDR3 is built from 17 residues. As DNA, the CDR3 is TGCGCCAGCAGCTTGGTCGCCGGGGGGGAAACGAATCCCGAGCAGTACTTC. It translates to CASSLVAGGETNPEQYF.

The V call is TRBV12-3 or TRBV12-4, the J call TRBJ2-2; D is unresolved. This CDR3 is 12 amino acids long. V was shortened by 5 bases and J by 7 bases, with 8 bases between the two germline ends. CDR3 DNA: TGTGCCAGCAGTAACTACGGCGGGGAGCTGTTTTTT. Protein: CASSNYGGELFF.

The chain couples TRBV7-3 to TRBJ1-3, with a tentative D call TRBD1 (5 bases). The CDR3 covers 16 residues. V gave up 2 bases and J gave up 9 bases, with 20 bases separating them. Germline lookup yields CDR1 SGHTA and CDR2 FQGTGA. For the CDR3, the DNA is TGTGCCAGCAGCTTACGGGGGAGCTTATACCGAATCACCATATATTTT. Translated, it gives CASSLRGSLYRITIYF.

The table lists this clone with a count of one. V is TRBV19 and J is TRBJ2-5; perhaps TRBD2 as D (5 bases). This CDR3 has 13 amino acids. The germline gives CDR1 LNHDA, CDR2 SQIVND (reference sequence). V lost 6 bases to trimming and J lost 5 bases, with 13 bases between them. The CDR3 here is CASSLRAEETQYF. DNA of the CDR3: TGTGCCAGTAGCCTGCGGGCAGAGGAGACCCAGTACTTC.

The chain carries TRBV5-4 and TRBJ2-5; 11 nucleotides match TRBD2. The CDR3 runs 17 residues. V lost 1 base to trimming and J lost 4 bases; unmatched junction nucleotides: 9. The germline V gene encodes CDR1 SGHNT and CDR2 YYREEE (reference sequence). Written as DNA, the CDR3 is TGTGCCAGCAGCTTGTCCACCGGGACTAGCGGCACAGAGACCCAGTACTTC. This codes for CASSLSTGTSGTETQYF.

The chain employs TRBV28 and TRBJ1-5, with unresolved D. The V and J ends lost 4 bases and 5 bases respectively, with 9 bases between them. The CDR3 extends over 13 amino acids. Germline V gene sequence: CDR1 MDHEN, CDR2 SYDVKM. The CDR3 reads CASSSGIDQPQHF. The CDR3 nucleotides are TGTGCCAGCAGTTCGGGGATTGATCAGCCCCAGCATTTT.

This clone was counted a few times. V and J are TRBV21-1 and TRBJ2-5; the DNA was not used to check the table's D call, TRBD1. TRBV21-1 is reported as a pseudogene. This CDR3 contains 15 residues. The DNA of the CDR3 is TGTGCCAGCAGCAAAGGGCAGGGCATGAGGGAGACCCAGTACTTC. Protein sequence: CASSKGQGMRETQYF.

The rearrangement links TRBV4-1 to TRBJ1-1, with 7 bases identical to TRBD1. Germline V gene lookup returns CDR1 MGHRA and CDR2 YSYEKL. With V trimmed by 3 bases and J by 5 bases, 9 bases remained unmatched. The CDR3 totals 15 residues. CDR3 nucleotide sequence: TGCGCCAGCAGCCAGGACCAGGGGGAGCAAACTGAAGCTTTCTTT. Protein: CASSQDQGEQTEAFF.

This chain connects TRBV14 to TRBJ1-2; D unclear. Trimming stripped 0 bases from V and 1 base from J, with 3 bases between. The V gene's germline CDR1 is SGHDN and CDR2 FVKESK. The CDR3 consists of 13 residues. CDR3 residues: CASSQDINYGYTF. CDR3 sequence (DNA): TGTGCCAGCAGCCAAGATATTAACTATGGCTACACCTTC.

This clone appeared a few times. Additional DNA sequences in this sample encode the identical CDR3. This chain links TRBV10-3 with TRBJ1-3; weak D call: TRBD1 (6 bases). Germline CDR1 reads ENHRY; CDR2 reads SYGVKD. The CDR3 consists of 13 residues. V gave up 6 bases and J gave up 0 bases, with 6 bases separating them. DNA of the CDR3: TGTGCCATCAGGGACAGCTCTGGAAACACCATATATTTT. Its translation is CAIRDSSGNTIYF.

This clone was recorded a few times. The chain uses TRBV19 and TRBJ1-1, with no clear D. CDR3 length equals 12 residues. The V end lost 6 bases, the J end lost 1 base, and 6 bases lay between the germline ends. Germline CDR1 reads LNHDA; CDR2 reads SQIVND (reference sequence). The CDR3 loop is CASRHRNTEAFF. DNA of the CDR3: TGTGCCAGTAGACATCGGAACACTGAAGCTTTCTTT. Filled out from reference TRBV19 and TRBJ1-1, the complete variable domain reads DGGITQSPKYLFRKEGQNVTLSCEQNLNHDAMYWYRQDPGQGLRLIYYSQIVNDFQKGDIAEGYSVSREKKESFPLTVTSAQKNPTAFYLCASRHRNTEAFFGQGTRLTVV.

This clone has a single count. The chain couples TRBV12-3 or TRBV12-4 to TRBJ1-2; perhaps TRBD1 as D (6 bases). This CDR3 is 11 amino acids long. CDR3 region: CATGQNYGYTF. The DNA of the CDR3 is TGTGCGACTGGACAGAACTATGGCTACACCTTC.

This clone was detected only a few times. The V call is TRBV9, the J call TRBJ1-6, with D possibly being TRBD1 (6 bases). V was clipped by 3 bases and J by 6 bases, with 13 bases between them. Germline CDR1 is SGDLS and CDR2 is YYNGEE. This CDR3 comprises 15 residues. CDR3: CASSENGQLNSPLHF. For the CDR3, the DNA is TGTGCCAGCAGCGAAAACGGACAGCTTAATTCACCCCTCCACTTT.

The V and J genes are TRBV5-8 and TRBJ1-2, with no clear D. The CDR3 is 17 residues long. Germline V CDR1 and CDR2: SGHTS, YDEGEE. The ends were cut back, 4 bases at V and 8 bases at J, with 27 bases in the middle. CDR3 sequence: CASSRQGASGSLRGYTF. CDR3 nucleotide sequence: TGTGCCAGCAGCCGTCAAGGTGCTTCGGGTTCCCTTCGAGGCTACACCTTC.

The chain combines TRBV9 with TRBJ1-2, with D possibly matching TRBD1 (6 bases). CDR3 length: 16 residues. V was shortened by 0 bases and J by 7 bases, with 19 bases between the two germline ends. CDR1 and CDR2 (germline): SGDLS, YYNGEE. The CDR3 reads CASSVGPQSGAGGYTF. The CDR3 nucleotides are TGTGCCAGCAGCGTAGGCCCCCAATCAGGGGCCGGTGGCTACACCTTC.

This sequence joins TRBV6-5 and TRBJ1-2, with D uncertain. Trimming pared 6 bases from V and 5 bases from J, leaving 13 bases between. Germline CDR1 reads MNHEY; CDR2 reads SVGAGI. This CDR3 spans 13 amino acids. CDR3 sequence: CASRGRRMYGYTF. The DNA for the CDR3 is TGTGCCAGCAGAGGACGGAGGATGTATGGCTACACCTTC.

This clone was counted only a few times. The rearrangement uses TRBV6-5 and TRBJ2-7; a weak D match, TRBD2 (6 bases). Germline loops: CDR1 MNHEY, CDR2 SVGAGI. The CDR3 is 14 amino acids. Trimming took off 10 bases at V and 6 bases at J, with 22 bases between the two ends. CDR3: CANGSRRREPEQYF. CDR3 sequence (DNA): TGTGCCAACGGGAGTCGCAGGAGGGAACCCGAGCAGTACTTC.

The chain links TRBV7-2 to TRBJ1-3, with a possible D match to TRBD1 (5 bases). The V end lost 1 base, the J end lost 2 bases, and 9 bases lay between the germline ends. This CDR3 is 15 amino acids long. The germline gives CDR1 SGHTA, CDR2 FQGNSA. The CDR3: CASSLDGGTGNTIYF. CDR3 DNA sequence: TGTGCCAGCAGCTTAGACGGGGGAACTGGAAACACCATATATTTT.

The rearrangement joins TRBV20-1 to TRBJ1-2, with TRBD1 as a possible D gene (6 bases). V was pared by 3 bases and J by 7 bases, with 12 bases between. Per germline, CDR1 DFQATT and CDR2 SNEGSKA (reference sequence). The CDR3 spans 12 residues. DNA for the CDR3: TGCAGTGCTAGTTGGGGACATAGTGGCTACACCTTC. Its protein product is CSASWGHSGYTF.

V gene TRBV20-1 combines with J gene TRBJ2-1, with no clear D. The CDR3 consists of 11 residues. Trimming left V 5 bases short and J 9 bases short, with 11 bases between. Germline V CDR1 and CDR2: DFQATT, SNEGSKA (reference sequence). The CDR3 nucleotides are TGCAGTGCTTCGCCGAGCGTTGAGCAGTTCTTC. Encoded protein: CSASPSVEQFF.